This TCR beta chain was recorded in a study of T cells in localized non-small cell lung cancer. Assay used: immunoSEQ multiplex PCR; TCRdb lists only in-frame clones, some missing. The table has more than 9,000 clones, more than 45% seen once. In this sample, this clone turned up a few times. Deletions cut 2 bases from V and 0 bases from J, with 13 bases between. The CDR3 is made up of 17 amino acids. In germline, CDR1 is MNHGY, CDR2 SAAAGT. The sample consisted of lymph node tissue, taken before any cancer treatment. This TCR was sampled from a woman aged 40-69 years with stage II squamous cell lung carcinoma. The chain couples TRBV6-8 to TRBJ2-2; D is possibly TRBD1 (6 bases). CDR3 protein: CASSYTRGHTNTGELFF. CDR3 sequence (DNA): TGTGCCAGCAGTTACACCCGGGGACATACGAACACCGGGGAGCTGTTTTTT.